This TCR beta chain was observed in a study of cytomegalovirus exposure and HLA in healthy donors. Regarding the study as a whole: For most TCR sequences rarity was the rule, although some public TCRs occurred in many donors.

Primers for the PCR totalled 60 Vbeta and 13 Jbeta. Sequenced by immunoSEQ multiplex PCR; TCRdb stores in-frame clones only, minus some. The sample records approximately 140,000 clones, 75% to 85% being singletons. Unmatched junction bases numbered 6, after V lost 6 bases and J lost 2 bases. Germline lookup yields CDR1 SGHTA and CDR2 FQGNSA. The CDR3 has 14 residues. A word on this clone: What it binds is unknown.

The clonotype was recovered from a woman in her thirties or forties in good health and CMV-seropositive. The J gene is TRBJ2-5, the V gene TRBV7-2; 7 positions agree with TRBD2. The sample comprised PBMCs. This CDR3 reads CASSPGGRQETQYF. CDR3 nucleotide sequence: TGTGCCAGCAGTCCGGGGGGAAGACAAGAGACCCAGTACTTC. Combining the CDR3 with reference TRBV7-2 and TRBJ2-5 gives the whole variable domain GAGVSQSPSNKVTEKGKDVELRCDPISGHTALYWYRQSLGQGLEFLIYFQGNSAPDKSGLPSDRFSAERTGGSVSTLTIQRTQQEDSAVYLCASSPGGRQETQYFGPGTRLLVL.